The text below deals with one T cell receptor (beta chain). What it binds is not known. Repertoires were generated with immunoSEQ multiplex PCR, while TCRdb's copy carries only in-frame clones and drops some. This table has about 64,000 clones, about 88% appearing once. The data are from a study of OX40 agonist ivuxolimab in advanced cancers. Overall study findings and caveats: Some nonresponders additionally presented with little normalized T-cell clonal expansion.

The CDR3 is made up of 16 amino acids. CDR1 and CDR2 (germline): SGHDT, YYEEEE. V trimming: 4 bases; J trimming: 10 bases; junction bases outside the gene matches: 11. The gene calls are TRBV5-6 and TRBJ1-6; TRBD1 aligns across 10 bases. Material: CD4+ or CD8+ T cells sorted from blood, obtained in a trial of the OX40 agonist ivuxolimab. This TCR came from an adult with an advanced solid tumor such as melanoma, head and neck, liver or kidney cancer. CDR3 DNA sequence: TGTGCCAGCAGCCCCACTGGACAGGGGGTTAAATCACCCCTCCACTTT. This translates into CASSPTGQGVKSPLHF.